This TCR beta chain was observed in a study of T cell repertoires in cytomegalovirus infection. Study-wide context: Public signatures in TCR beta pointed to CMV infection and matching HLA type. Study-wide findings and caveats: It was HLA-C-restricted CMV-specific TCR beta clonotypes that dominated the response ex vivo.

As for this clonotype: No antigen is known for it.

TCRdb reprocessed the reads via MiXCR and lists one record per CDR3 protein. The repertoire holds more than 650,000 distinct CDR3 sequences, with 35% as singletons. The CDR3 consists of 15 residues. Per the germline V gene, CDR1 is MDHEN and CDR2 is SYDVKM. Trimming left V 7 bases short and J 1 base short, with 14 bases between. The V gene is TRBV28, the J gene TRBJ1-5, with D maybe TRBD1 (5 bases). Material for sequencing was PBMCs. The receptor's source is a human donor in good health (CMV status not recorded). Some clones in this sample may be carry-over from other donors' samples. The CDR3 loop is CASMVFRGSNQPQHF. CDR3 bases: TGTGCCAGCATGGTATTCCGGGGGAGCAATCAGCCCCAGCATTTT. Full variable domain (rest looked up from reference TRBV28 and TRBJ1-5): DVKVTQSSRYLVKRTGEKVFLECVQDMDHENMFWYRQDPGLGLRLIYFSYDVKMKEKGDIPEGYSVSREKKERFSLILESASTNQTSMYLCASMVFRGSNQPQHFGDGTRLSIL.